Below, 11 T cell receptor beta chains from the same sample are listed, as sequenced in a study of blood T cell repertoires in COVID-19. The protocol was immunoSEQ multiplex PCR, while the TCRdb copy is restricted to in-frame clones and leaves out a portion. The profile covers tens of thousands of clones, with approximately 80% appearing a single time and roughly 10% taken by the ten largest. The sequencing sample was made of peripheral blood. These receptor sequences come from a man in his fifties with acute or convalescent COVID-19.

CDR3 region: CASSPPGLGNQPQHF. DNA of the CDR3: TGTGCCAGCAGCCCCCCAGGGTTAGGCAATCAGCCCCAGCATTTT. The V and J genes are TRBV7-9 and TRBJ1-5, with TRBD1 as a possible D gene (5 bases). V was pared by 5 bases and J by 2 bases, with 13 bases between. Germline CDR1 is SEHNR and CDR2 is FQNEAQ (reference sequence). CDR3 length: 15 amino acids.

The V gene is TRBV12-5, the J gene TRBJ2-1; tentatively, D is TRBD1 (6 bases). Germline assignment: CDR1 LGHNT and CDR2 FRNRAP. Trimming left V 5 bases short and J 5 bases short, with 10 bases between. The CDR3 is made up of 13 amino acids. The CDR3 region is CASGLGQNNEQFF. The CDR3 DNA sequence: TGTGCTAGTGGTCTCGGACAGAACAATGAGCAGTTCTTC. The whole variable domain, filled in from reference TRBV12-5 and TRBJ2-1, reads DARVTQTPRHKVTEMGQEVTMRCQPILGHNTVFWYRQTMMQGLELLAYFRNRAPLDDSGMPKDRFSAEMPDATLATLKIQPSEPRDSAVYFCASGLGQNNEQFFGPGTRLTVL.

This sequence joins TRBV21-1 and TRBJ1-1; TRBD1 is the table's D call, not checked against the DNA. TRBV21-1 is a listed pseudogene. The length of the CDR3 is 15 residues. CDR3 sequence: CASSKVGRLNTEAFF. The CDR3 DNA is TGTGCCAGCAGCAAAGTGGGCCGTTTAAACACTGAAGCTTTCTTT.

The V and J genes are TRBV4-3 and TRBJ1-3; 7 bases are shared with TRBD1. This CDR3 comprises 17 residues. CDR1 and CDR2 (germline): LGHNA, YSLEER. J was trimmed by 10 bases and V by 0 bases; bases with no gene match: 15. CDR3 protein: CASSQDVGDRVIGTIYF. The CDR3 bases are TGCGCCAGCAGCCAAGATGTTGGAGACAGGGTGATTGGGACCATATATTTT.

The chain carries TRBV18 and TRBJ2-7, with 9 positions matching TRBD1. The V and J ends lost 3 bases and 3 bases, in that order; junction bases with no gene match: 6. The germline gives CDR1 KGHSH, CDR2 LQKENI. This CDR3 has 15 residues. The CDR3, as DNA: TGTGCCAGCTCACCCCCGGGACAGGGACTCTACGAGCAGTACTTC. This translates into CASSPPGQGLYEQYF.

In this sample, this clone turned up once. The V call is TRBV3-1 (or the pseudogene TRBV3-2), the J call TRBJ2-1, with TRBD1 identical over 7 bases. CDR1 LGHDT and CDR2 YNNKEL come from the germline V gene (reference sequence). The CDR3 extends over 15 amino acids. V dropped 2 bases and J dropped 5; count of bases not matched to a gene: 6. In DNA, the CDR3 is TGTGCCAGCAGCCAATACTCCGGGACAGACAATGAGCAGTTCTTC. It is translated as CASSQYSGTDNEQFF.

The chain uses TRBV20-1 and TRBJ1-2; weak D call: TRBD1 (5 bases). This CDR3 is 11 amino acids long. CDR1 and CDR2 from the germline V gene are DFQATT and SNEGSKA (reference sequence). The ends were cut back, 6 bases at V and 4 bases at J, with 9 bases in the middle. Written as DNA, the CDR3 is TGCAGTGCCGGGGGGATCTATGGCTACACCTTC. Residues: CSAGGIYGYTF.

The J gene is TRBJ1-6, the V gene TRBV6-2 or TRBV6-3; TRBD1 matches at 7 bases. CDR1 is MNHEY and CDR2 is SVGEGT in the germline V gene. The CDR3 runs to 17 residues. J was trimmed by 0 bases and V by 0 bases; bases with no gene match: 2. The CDR3 sequence is CASSYSTGSSYNSPLHF. Written as DNA, the CDR3 is TGTGCCAGCAGTTACTCGACAGGGAGCTCCTATAATTCACCCCTCCACTTT.

This chain uses TRBV19 with TRBJ1-2, with TRBD1 identical over 9 bases. The CDR3 is 15 residues long. The V segment lost 5 bases and the J segment 5 bases; nucleotides outside the gene matches: 9. From germline, CDR1 is LNHDA and CDR2 SQIVND (reference sequence). The chain's CDR3 is CASSHSQGAFYGYTF. In DNA, the CDR3 is TGTGCCAGTAGTCACTCACAGGGGGCGTTTTATGGCTACACCTTC.

The chain is built from TRBV5-1 and TRBJ1-1; tentatively, D is TRBD1 (6 bases). This CDR3 is 16 amino acids long. V was shortened by 8 bases and J by 3 bases, with 23 bases between the two germline ends. Per germline, CDR1 SGHRS and CDR2 YFSETQ. The CDR3 DNA follows: TGCGCCAGTAGTAAAGTAACAGGGCCTAGGGACACTGAAGCTTTCTTT. Protein: CASSKVTGPRDTEAFF.

The V gene is TRBV19, the J gene TRBJ1-3; 8 bases are shared with TRBD1. The trim removed 3 bases at V and 3 bases at J, leaving 4 bases unmatched. This CDR3 region has 15 residues. Germline V CDR1 and CDR2: LNHDA, SQIVND (reference sequence). CDR3: CASSIRDRGGNTIYF. CDR3 coding DNA: TGTGCCAGTAGTATCCGCGACAGGGGTGGAAACACCATATATTTT.